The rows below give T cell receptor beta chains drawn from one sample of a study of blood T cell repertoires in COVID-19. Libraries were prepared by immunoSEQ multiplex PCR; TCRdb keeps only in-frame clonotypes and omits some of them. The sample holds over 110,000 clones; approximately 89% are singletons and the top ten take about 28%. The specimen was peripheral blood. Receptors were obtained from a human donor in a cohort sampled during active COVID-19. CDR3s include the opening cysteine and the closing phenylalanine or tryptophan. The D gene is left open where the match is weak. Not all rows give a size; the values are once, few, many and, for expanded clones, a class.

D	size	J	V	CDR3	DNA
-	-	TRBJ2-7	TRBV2	CASSEGNRLGEQYF	TGTGCCAGCAGTGAGGGTAACCGACTCGGGGAGCAGTACTTC
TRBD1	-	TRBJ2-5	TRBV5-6	CASSLTGDATQYF	TGTGCCAGCAGTCTGACAGGGGATGCGACCCAGTACTTC
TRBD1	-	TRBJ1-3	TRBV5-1	CASSLRGQGSGNTIYF	TGCGCCAGCAGCTTGCGGGGACAGGGCTCCGGAAACACCATATATTTT
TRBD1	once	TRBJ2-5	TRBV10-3	CAISQRTGETQYF	TGTGCCATCAGTCAACGGACAGGTGAGACCCAGTACTTC
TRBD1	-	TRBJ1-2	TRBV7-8	CASSIRTGFPYGYTF	TGTGCCAGCAGCATCCGGACAGGTTTCCCTTATGGCTACACCTTC
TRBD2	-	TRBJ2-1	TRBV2	CASKIGGAIYNEQFF	TGTGCCAGCAAAATCGGGGGGGCCATCTACAATGAGCAGTTCTTC
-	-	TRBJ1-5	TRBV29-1	CSVSVGGNQPQHF	TGCAGCGTCTCGGTTGGAGGAAATCAGCCCCAGCATTTT
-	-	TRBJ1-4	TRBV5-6	CASSLRRNEKLFF	TGTGCCAGCAGCTTGAGGAGAAATGAAAAACTGTTTTTT
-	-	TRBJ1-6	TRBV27	CASRGGLYSYNSPLHF	TGTGCCAGCAGGGGGGGACTGTACTCCTATAATTCACCCCTCCACTTT
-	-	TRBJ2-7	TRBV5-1	CASSLVFGDYEQYF	TGCGCCAGCAGCTTGGTGTTCGGGGACTACGAGCAGTACTTC
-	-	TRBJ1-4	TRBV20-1	CSARQVEKLFF	TGCAGTGCAAGACAGGTTGAAAAACTGTTTTTT
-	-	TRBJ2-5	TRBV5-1	CASSRRAFRDTNQETQYF	TGCGCCAGCAGTCGCCGGGCGTTCCGGGACACAAATCAAGAGACCCAGTACTTC
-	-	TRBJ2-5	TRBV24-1	CATSESRGTETQYF	TGTGCCACCAGTGAGTCCCGCGGGACGGAGACCCAGTACTTC
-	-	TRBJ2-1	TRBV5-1	CASSLSLESSYNEQFF	TGCGCCAGCAGCTTGTCTCTGGAGAGCTCCTACAATGAGCAGTTCTTC
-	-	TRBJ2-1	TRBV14	CASTTSAVRGEQFF	TGTGCCAGCACCACCTCCGCGGTACGTGGTGAGCAGTTCTTC
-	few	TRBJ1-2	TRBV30	CAWSSGNYGYTF	TGTGCCTGGAGTTCGGGAAACTATGGCTACACCTTC
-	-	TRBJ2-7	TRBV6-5	CASSSAYEQYF	TGTGCCAGCAGTAGCGCCTACGAGCAGTACTTC
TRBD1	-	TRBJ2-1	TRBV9	CASSPRDRYNEQFF	TGTGCCAGCAGCCCCCGGGACAGGTACAATGAGCAGTTCTTC
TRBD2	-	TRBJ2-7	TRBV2	CASGGSGTTVEQYF	TGTGCCAGCGGGGGATCCGGGACTACCGTCGAGCAGTACTTC